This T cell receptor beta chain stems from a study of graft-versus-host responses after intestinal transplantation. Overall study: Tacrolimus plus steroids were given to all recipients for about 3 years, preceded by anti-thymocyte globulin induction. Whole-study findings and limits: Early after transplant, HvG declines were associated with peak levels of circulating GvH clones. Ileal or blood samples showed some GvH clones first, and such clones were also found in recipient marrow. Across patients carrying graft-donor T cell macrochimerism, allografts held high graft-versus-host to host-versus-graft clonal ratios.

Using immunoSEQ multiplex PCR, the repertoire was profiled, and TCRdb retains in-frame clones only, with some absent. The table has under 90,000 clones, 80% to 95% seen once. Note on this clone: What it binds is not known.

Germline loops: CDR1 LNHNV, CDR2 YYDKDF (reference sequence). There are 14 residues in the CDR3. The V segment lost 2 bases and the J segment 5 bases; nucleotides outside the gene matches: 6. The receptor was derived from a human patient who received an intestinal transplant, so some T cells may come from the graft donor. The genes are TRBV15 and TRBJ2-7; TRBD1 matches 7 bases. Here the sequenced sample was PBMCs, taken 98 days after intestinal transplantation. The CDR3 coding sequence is TGTGCCACCAGCAGACGCGACAGGGTCCACGAGCAGTACTTC. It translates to CATSRRDRVHEQYF.